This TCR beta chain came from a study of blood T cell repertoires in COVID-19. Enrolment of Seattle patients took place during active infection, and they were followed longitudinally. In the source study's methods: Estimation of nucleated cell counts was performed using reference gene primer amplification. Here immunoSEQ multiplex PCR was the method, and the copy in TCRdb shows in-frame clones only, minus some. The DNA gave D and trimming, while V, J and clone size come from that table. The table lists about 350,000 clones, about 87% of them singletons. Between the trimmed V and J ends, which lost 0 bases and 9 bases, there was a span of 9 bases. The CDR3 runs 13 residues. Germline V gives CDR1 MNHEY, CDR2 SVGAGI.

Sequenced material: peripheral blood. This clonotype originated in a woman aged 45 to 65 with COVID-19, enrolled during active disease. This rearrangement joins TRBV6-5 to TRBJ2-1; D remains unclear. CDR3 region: CASSYSRSTEQFF. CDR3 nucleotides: TGTGCCAGCAGTTACTCACGGAGCACTGAGCAGTTCTTC.